Listed here are 24 T cell receptor beta chains from one sample, sequenced in a study of T-cell reconstitution after alpha-beta-depleted transplantation in children. Library preparation (for TCRbeta) was performed with unique molecular identifiers. MiXCR, run by TCRdb on the PCR reads, gives a single entry per CDR3 protein. The repertoire holds about 500,000 distinct CDR3 sequences, with over 25% as singletons. Sequenced material: PBMCs from the stem cell graft donor, taken from the stem cell graft. All receptors come from a human donor who donated a stem cell graft to a child with aplastic anemia.

In its sample, this clonotype was seen a few times. The chain employs TRBV12-3 or TRBV12-4 and TRBJ2-5, with TRBD2 matching 10 bases. The CDR3 length is 15 residues. The ends lost 3 bases at V and 5 bases at J; junction bases unmatched: 6. The CDR3 sequence: CASSFLAGVGETQYF. CDR3 in DNA: TGTGCCAGCAGTTTCCTAGCGGGAGTTGGGGAGACCCAGTACTTC.

The chain links TRBV6-5 to TRBJ2-2; 11 bases agree with TRBD2. Trimming took 2 bases from V and 0 from J; bases not matched to a gene: 5. Per the germline V gene, CDR1 is MNHEY and CDR2 is SVGAGI. The CDR3 spans 18 residues. The CDR3 sequence: CASSYTGTSGTNTGELFF. The DNA for the CDR3 is TGTGCCAGCAGTTACACCGGGACTAGCGGAACGAACACCGGGGAGCTGTTTTTT.

In its sample, this clonotype was seen a few times. The rearrangement links TRBV12-3 or TRBV12-4 to TRBJ1-2; D not certain. This CDR3 is built from 12 residues. The V and J ends lost 3 bases and 6 bases respectively, with 8 bases between them. The CDR3 DNA follows: TGTGCCAGCAGTTTGAACGGGGATGGCTACACCTTC. It yields the protein CASSLNGDGYTF.

The rearrangement joins TRBV28 to TRBJ2-7, with 12 bases matching TRBD2. This CDR3 spans 15 amino acids. Germline values: CDR1 MDHEN, CDR2 SYDVKM. V dropped 3 bases and J dropped 5; count of bases not matched to a gene: 5. CDR3 sequence (DNA): TGTGCCAGCAGTTTCTCGACTAGCGGGAGCGACGAGCAGTACTTC. Amino acid sequence: CASSFSTSGSDEQYF.

This chain connects TRBV11-3 to TRBJ2-5, with D perhaps matching TRBD1 (6 bases). Germline V CDR1 and CDR2: SGHNT, YENEEA. V shed 4 bases and J shed 5 bases, with 11 bases lying between them. This CDR3 spans 13 amino acids. The CDR3 loop reads CASSSWGLETQYF. CDR3 nucleotides: TGTGCCAGCAGCTCCTGGGGGCTGGAGACCCAGTACTTC.

The rearrangement joins TRBV27 to TRBJ1-6; D is uncertain. The germline V gene encodes CDR1 MNHEY and CDR2 SMNVEV (reference sequence). V was shortened by 0 bases and J by 9 bases, with 18 bases between the two germline ends. There are 17 residues in the CDR3. In nucleotides, the CDR3 is TGTGCCAGCAGTTTATCGGTCCGTACCTACCCAGGTTCACCCCTCCACTTT. Its protein product is CASSLSVRTYPGSPLHF.

This clonotype has more than one count but fewer than ten. The V and J genes are TRBV7-2 and TRBJ2-5, with a possible D match to TRBD2 (5 bases). Germline V gene lookup returns CDR1 SGHTA and CDR2 FQGNSA. There are 14 residues in the CDR3. Trimming left V 0 bases short and J 7 bases short, with 12 bases between. CDR3 nucleotides: TGTGCCAGCAGCTTAGCCGGGGAAGGCGGGACCCAGTACTTC. This codes for CASSLAGEGGTQYF.

The table lists this clonotype with many counts. The chain is built from TRBV12-3 or TRBV12-4 and TRBJ2-1; 7 positions agree with TRBD2. V lost 1 base to trimming and J lost 6 bases; unmatched junction nucleotides: 6. This CDR3 contains 15 residues. This CDR3 is CASSLDGRFGNEQFF. DNA for the CDR3: TGTGCCAGCAGTTTAGACGGGAGGTTCGGCAATGAGCAGTTCTTC.

V usage is TRBV4-1 and J usage is TRBJ2-7; D could derive from TRBD1 or TRBD2 (6 bases each). CDR3 length: 15 amino acids. Germline values: CDR1 MGHRA, CDR2 YSYEKL. Trimming stripped 4 bases from V and 4 bases from J, with 17 bases between. In DNA form, the CDR3 reads TGCGCCAGCAGCCCGGCGGAGGGTAGGGGGTACGAGCAGTACGTC. This translates into CASSPAEGRGYEQYV.

This clonotype occurred many times. The genes are TRBV20-1 and TRBJ2-5, with D uncertain. The length of the CDR3 is 11 residues. In germline, CDR1 is DFQATT, CDR2 SNEGSKA (reference sequence). With 0 bases removed from V and 5 bases from J, the gap between germline ends came to 4 bases. CDR3 protein: CSARDRETQYF. CDR3 nucleotide sequence: TGCAGTGCTAGAGACAGGGAGACCCAGTACTTC.

The chain recombines TRBV5-1 with TRBJ2-5; 8 bases are a match to TRBD2. The germline V gene encodes CDR1 SGHRS and CDR2 YFSETQ. V dropped 2 bases and J dropped 0; count of bases not matched to a gene: 3. CDR3 length: 15 amino acids. The CDR3 nucleotides read TGCGCCAGCAGCTTACTAGCGGCACACCAAGAGACCCAGTACTTC. This gives the protein CASSLLAAHQETQYF. Combining the CDR3 with reference TRBV5-1 and TRBJ2-5 gives the whole variable domain KAGVTQTPRYLIKTRGQQVTLSCSPISGHRSVSWYQQTPGQGLQFLFEYFSETQRNKGNFPGRFSGRQFSNSRSEMNVSTLELGDSALYLCASSLLAAHQETQYFGPGTRLLVL.

The chain couples TRBV25-1 to TRBJ1-4, with TRBD1 identical over 7 bases. The ends lost 1 base at V and 6 bases at J; junction bases unmatched: 8. CDR3 size: 16 residues. Germline V CDR1 and CDR2: MGHDK, SYGVNS. The CDR3 loop reads CASSEFVGQGDEKLFF. CDR3 in DNA: TGTGCCAGCAGTGAATTTGTAGGCCAGGGGGATGAAAAACTGTTTTTT.

There are a few counts of this clonotype. The gene calls are TRBV6-5 and TRBJ1-3; D uncertain. Trimming stripped 5 bases from V and 4 bases from J, with 12 bases between. The CDR3 is 14 residues long. Looked up from germline, CDR1 is MNHEY and CDR2 is SVGAGI. CDR3 sequence reads: CASSTTTGGNTIYF. CDR3 nucleotides: TGTGCCAGCAGTACTACCACTGGGGGAAACACCATATATTTT.

The table lists this clonotype with a few counts. V is TRBV12-3 or TRBV12-4 and J is TRBJ2-7, with D possibly TRBD2 on 5 matching bases. The CDR3 totals 15 residues. V lost 5 bases and J 3 bases, leaving 17 bases between the germline ends. The CDR3 protein is CASSLFEGSNYEQYF. CDR3 bases: TGTGCCAGCAGTCTCTTTGAAGGGAGTAACTACGAGCAGTACTTC.

The table lists this clonotype with a few counts. The chain recombines TRBV10-3 with TRBJ2-7; 10 nucleotides agree with TRBD2. Germline loops: CDR1 ENHRY, CDR2 SYGVKD. The CDR3 sequence is 14 residues long. J gave up 6 bases and V 3 bases, and 5 bases lay outside the gene matches. This CDR3 reads CAISDAGTSAEQYF. The CDR3 nucleotides read TGTGCCATCAGTGATGCCGGGACTAGCGCCGAGCAGTACTTC.

This clonotype was seen more than once but under ten times. The CDR3 DNA follows: TGTGCCAGCAGTCCGAGTAGCGGGAGTGAAGAGACCCAGTACTTC. Its protein product is CASSPSSGSEETQYF. The chain is built from TRBV6-2 or TRBV6-3 and TRBJ2-5; TRBD2 agrees at 9 bases. The CDR3 has 15 amino acids. The trim removed 5 bases at V and 3 bases at J, leaving 7 bases unmatched. Germline assignment: CDR1 MNHEY and CDR2 SVGEGT.

This clonotype came up a few times. The rearrangement uses TRBV12-3 or TRBV12-4 and TRBJ2-5; D possibly corresponds to TRBD1 (6 bases). The length of the CDR3 is 13 residues. V was trimmed by 6 bases and J by 5 bases, leaving 13 bases between them. CDR3 DNA: TGTGCCAGCAGCCAGGGGTCGGGCGAGACCCAGTACTTC. It specifies CASSQGSGETQYF.

This chain uses TRBV11-2 with TRBJ2-1, with D tentatively TRBD2 (5 bases). V lost 5 bases to trimming and J lost 10 bases, with 12 bases between them. CDR1 is SGHAT and CDR2 is FQNNGV in the germline V gene. The CDR3 contains 12 residues. The CDR3 bases are TGTGCCAGCAGCCAAGGACTCCGGGAGCAGTTCTTC. As protein: CASSQGLREQFF.

In its sample, this clonotype was seen many times. The rearrangement joins TRBV18 to TRBJ1-1; 9 nucleotides align to TRBD1. CDR3 length equals 13 residues. CDR1 is KGHSH, CDR2 LQKENI, per germline. Trimming at V came to 4 bases and at J to 3 bases, leaving 0 bases not matched to a gene. CDR3 in amino acids: CASSRDRDTEAFF. CDR3 coding DNA: TGTGCCAGCTCACGGGACAGGGACACTGAAGCTTTCTTT.

The V gene is TRBV7-2, the J gene TRBJ2-5; D is uncertain. The CDR3 is 13 amino acids. V lost 1 base and J lost 5, with 8 bases in between. Germline CDR1 is SGHTA and CDR2 is FQGNSA. In nucleotides, the CDR3 is TGTGCCAGCAGCTTAGGGAGTTGGGAGACCCAGTACTTC. Translation gives CASSLGSWETQYF.

This clonotype was counted a few times. The chain carries TRBV12-3 or TRBV12-4 and TRBJ2-1, with a tentative D call TRBD2 (6 bases). CDR3 length equals 17 residues. Trimming left V 3 bases short and J 4 bases short, with 19 bases between. The CDR3 sequence: CASSFPLRGSSYNEQFF. The CDR3 region has the DNA TGTGCCAGCAGTTTTCCCCTACGGGGGAGCTCGTACAATGAGCAGTTCTTC.

This clonotype was picked up a small number of times. V gene TRBV7-9 combines with J gene TRBJ2-4; D is undetermined. CDR1 and CDR2 (germline): SEHNR, FQNEAQ (reference sequence). V was shortened by 5 bases and J by 2 bases, with 16 bases between the two germline ends. CDR3 length: 16 amino acids. This CDR3 is CASSPPYDGTKNIQYF. The DNA for the CDR3 is TGTGCCAGCAGCCCACCCTACGATGGGACCAAAAACATTCAGTACTTC.

The V gene is TRBV5-5, the J gene TRBJ2-7; 7 bases map to TRBD2. This CDR3 is 12 amino acids long. Losses at the gene ends were 1 base for V and 5 bases for J; bases not matched to a gene: 0. The V gene's germline CDR1 is SGHKS and CDR2 YYEKEE (reference sequence). The CDR3 here is CASSLRGDEQYV. CDR3 nucleotide sequence: TGTGCCAGCAGCTTGCGGGGGGACGAGCAGTACGTC.

The rearrangement joins TRBV5-1 to TRBJ1-5; no clear D. In germline, CDR1 is SGHRS, CDR2 YFSETQ. V was shortened by 4 bases and J by 7 bases, with 18 bases between the two germline ends. The CDR3 spans 15 residues. The CDR3 region has the DNA TGCGCCAGCAGCGAAACGGGCCCCCCGGGGCAGCCCCAGCATTTT. The encoded protein is CASSETGPPGQPQHF.